One TCR beta chain is described in this entry. The V gene lost 3 bases and the J gene lost 4 bases, with 7 bases spanning the gap. Looked up from germline, CDR1 is GTSNPN and CDR2 is SVGIG (reference sequence). The CDR3 sequence is 13 residues long. The data were taken from a study of blood T cell repertoires in COVID-19. Across the whole study: Spain, Italy and the United States supplied samples that represented acute and convalescent COVID-19. The cDNA or gDNA used as material had been derived from T cells, B-cell-depleted T cells, or PBMCs.

Per the original data handling: Estimated nucleated cell counts came from reference gene primer amplification. TCRdb keeps only in-frame clones here, not all; method: immunoSEQ multiplex PCR. For V, J and clone size, that table is used; D and trimming come from the DNA. The repertoire has around 100,000 clones, around 91% of them found once; the top ten carry roughly 6.3%. This sequence was found in a man aged 18 to 35 with COVID-19, enrolled during active disease. This chain uses TRBV30 with TRBJ1-6, with a tentative D call TRBD1 (5 bases). What was sequenced was peripheral blood. CDR3 sequence (DNA): TGTGCCTGGAGGACAGAGTATAATTCACCCCTCCACTTT. Amino acid sequence: CAWRTEYNSPLHF.